Each of the 10 T cell receptor beta chains below was sequenced from the same sample in a study of blood T cell repertoires in COVID-19. The repertoire was sequenced with immunoSEQ multiplex PCR; TCRdb's copy has only in-frame clones and lacks some. The data hold 250,000 to 350,000 clones, with 85% observed a single time. Sequenced material: peripheral blood. Receptors originate from a woman between 45 and 65 years old with active or convalescent COVID-19.

In this sample, this clone turned up once. The chain has TRBV2 and TRBJ2-3, with D perhaps TRBD2 (5 bases). CDR3 size: 15 residues. Between the trimmed V and J ends, which lost 6 bases and 0 bases, there was a span of 13 bases. Per germline, CDR1 SNHLY and CDR2 FYNNEI. CDR3 protein: CASRRRPTSTDTQYF. The DNA for the CDR3 is TGTGCCAGCAGAAGGAGGCCAACGAGCACAGATACGCAGTATTTT.

This sequence joins TRBV3-1 (or the pseudogene TRBV3-2) and TRBJ2-3; TRBD2 aligns across 8 bases. Germline lookup yields CDR1 LGHDT and CDR2 YNNKEL (reference sequence). CDR3 length: 17 amino acids. The J segment lost 0 bases and the V segment lost 0 bases, leaving 5 bases of the junction unmatched. This CDR3 reads CASSQDPASGSTDTQYF. The CDR3, as DNA: TGTGCCAGCAGCCAAGATCCGGCTAGCGGGAGCACAGATACGCAGTATTTT.

The chain combines TRBV29-1 with TRBJ2-1, with 7 positions matching TRBD1. V dropped 6 bases and J dropped 9; count of bases not matched to a gene: 5. The CDR3 is 11 residues long. Germline V CDR1 and CDR2: SQVTM, ANQGSEA. In nucleotides, the CDR3 is TGCAGCGTCTGGACAGGAATTGAGCAGTTCTTC. Its protein product is CSVWTGIEQFF.

The genes are TRBV10-3 and TRBJ1-3; D is perhaps TRBD1 (5 bases). The CDR3 covers 13 residues. Germline assignment: CDR1 ENHRY and CDR2 SYGVKD. Trimming removed 3 bases at V and 2 bases at J, with 5 bases between. CDR3 bases: TGTGCCATCAGTGACAGGGCTGGAAACACCATATATTTT. Its translation: CAISDRAGNTIYF.

The chain uses TRBV19 and TRBJ2-1; 11 nucleotides agree with TRBD1. The germline gives CDR1 LNHDA, CDR2 SQIVND (reference sequence). V gave up 5 bases and J gave up 6 bases; unmatched junction bases: 9. CDR3 length: 16 amino acids. This CDR3 is CASSGRTGGISNEQFF. As DNA, the CDR3 is TGTGCCAGTAGTGGACGGACAGGGGGCATAAGCAATGAGCAGTTCTTC.

The J gene is TRBJ1-1, the V gene TRBV5-6; D remains ambiguous. Germline-derived CDR1 and CDR2 are SGHDT and YYEEEE. CDR3 length: 15 residues. The V gene lost 4 bases and the J gene lost 1 base, with 14 bases spanning the gap. The CDR3 region has the DNA TGTGCCAGCAGCGATCTTAAAGCGGGGAACACTGAAGCTTTCTTT. The encoded protein is CASSDLKAGNTEAFF.

This chain joins TRBV5-1 and TRBJ2-3; 11 positions match TRBD2. Trimming at V came to 0 bases and at J to 1 base, leaving 7 bases not matched to a gene. Germline CDR1 reads SGHRS; CDR2 reads YFSETQ. This CDR3 is 18 amino acids long. As DNA, the CDR3 is TGCGCCAGCAGCTTGGATCTAGCGGGAGGTGGGGGCACAGATACGCAGTATTTT. Translating it yields CASSLDLAGGGGTDTQYF. The complete variable domain, with remaining parts taken from reference TRBV5-1 and TRBJ2-3, reads KAGVTQTPRYLIKTRGQQVTLSCSPISGHRSVSWYQQTPGQGLQFLFEYFSETQRNKGNFPGRFSGRQFSNSRSEMNVSTLELGDSALYLCASSLDLAGGGGTDTQYFGPGTRLTVL.

The chain links TRBV9 to TRBJ2-7; 11 positions agree with TRBD2. The V segment lost 4 bases and the J segment 0 bases; nucleotides outside the gene matches: 6. Germline loops: CDR1 SGDLS, CDR2 YYNGEE. This CDR3 region has 16 residues. CDR3 in DNA: TGTGCCAGCAGCCCACGGACTAGCGGGTCCTCCTACGAGCAGTACTTC. The encoded protein is CASSPRTSGSSYEQYF.

This clone came up a few times. V and J are TRBV4-2 and TRBJ2-1; 9 bases are shared with TRBD2. The CDR3 is 16 residues long. V lost 3 bases and J lost 8; bases outside the gene matches: 11. Per germline, CDR1 LGHNA and CDR2 YNFKEQ. CDR3 loop: CASSQGDSGSGDEQFF. The DNA for the CDR3 is TGTGCCAGCAGCCAGGGGGATAGCGGGAGTGGCGATGAGCAGTTCTTC.

The gene calls are TRBV5-4 and TRBJ1-2, with 9 bases lining up with TRBD1. From germline, CDR1 is SGHNT and CDR2 YYREEE (reference sequence). The length of the CDR3 is 15 residues. Trimming cost V 3 bases and J 4 bases; bases outside gene matches: 7. The CDR3 is CASSSLPGQGYGYTF. The CDR3 nucleotides are TGTGCCAGCAGCTCCCTCCCGGGACAGGGCTATGGCTACACCTTC.